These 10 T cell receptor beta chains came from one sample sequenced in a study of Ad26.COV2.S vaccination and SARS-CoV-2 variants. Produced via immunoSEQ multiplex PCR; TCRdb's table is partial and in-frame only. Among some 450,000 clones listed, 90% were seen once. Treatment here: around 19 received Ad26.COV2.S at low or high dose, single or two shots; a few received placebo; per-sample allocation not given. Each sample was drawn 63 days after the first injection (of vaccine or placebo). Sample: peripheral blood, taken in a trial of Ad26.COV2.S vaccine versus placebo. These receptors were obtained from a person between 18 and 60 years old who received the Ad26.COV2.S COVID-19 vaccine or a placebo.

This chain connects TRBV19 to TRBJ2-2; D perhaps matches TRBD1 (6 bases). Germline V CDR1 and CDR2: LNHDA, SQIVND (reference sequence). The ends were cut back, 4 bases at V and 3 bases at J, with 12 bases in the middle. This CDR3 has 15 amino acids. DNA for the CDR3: TGTGCCAGTAGTAGAACAGGGTCGGACACCGGGGAGCTGTTTTTT. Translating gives CASSRTGSDTGELFF.

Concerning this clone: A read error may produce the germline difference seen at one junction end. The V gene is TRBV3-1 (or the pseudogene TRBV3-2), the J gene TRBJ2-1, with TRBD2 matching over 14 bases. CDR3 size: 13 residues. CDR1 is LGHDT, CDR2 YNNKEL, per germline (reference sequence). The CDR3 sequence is CASSLGTSGSGVF. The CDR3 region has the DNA TGTGCCAGCAGCCTCGGGACTAGCGGGAGTGGGGTCTTC.

The CDR3: CASSLAGLSRDGDRSYEQYF. The CDR3 DNA sequence: TGTGCCAGCAGCTTAGCGGGTCTGTCTAGGGACGGCGATCGATCCTACGAGCAGTACTTC. The gene calls are TRBV7-2 and TRBJ2-7; the D gene could be TRBD1 or TRBD2 (5 bases each). Germline V gives CDR1 SGHTA, CDR2 FQGNSA. V was trimmed by 0 bases and J by 1 base, leaving 25 bases between them. This CDR3 has 20 amino acids.

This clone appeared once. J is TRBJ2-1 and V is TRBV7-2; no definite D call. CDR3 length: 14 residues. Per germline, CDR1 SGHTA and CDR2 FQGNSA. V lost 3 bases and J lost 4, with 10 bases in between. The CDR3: CASSFHLDYNEQFF. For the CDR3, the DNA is TGTGCCAGCAGCTTTCACCTGGATTACAATGAGCAGTTCTTC.

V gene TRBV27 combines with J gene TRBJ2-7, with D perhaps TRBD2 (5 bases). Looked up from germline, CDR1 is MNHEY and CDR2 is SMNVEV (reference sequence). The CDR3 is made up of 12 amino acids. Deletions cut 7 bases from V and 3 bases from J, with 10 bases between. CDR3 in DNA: TGTGCCAGCAAAGCAGGAGGCTACGAGCAGTACTTC. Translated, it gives CASKAGGYEQYF.

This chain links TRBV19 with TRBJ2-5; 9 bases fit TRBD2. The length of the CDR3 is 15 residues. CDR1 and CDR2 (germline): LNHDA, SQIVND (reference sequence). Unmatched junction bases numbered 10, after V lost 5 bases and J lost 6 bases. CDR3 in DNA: TGTGCCAGTAGTCTGGGACTAGCCGACTCGCAGACCCAGTACTTC. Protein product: CASSLGLADSQTQYF.

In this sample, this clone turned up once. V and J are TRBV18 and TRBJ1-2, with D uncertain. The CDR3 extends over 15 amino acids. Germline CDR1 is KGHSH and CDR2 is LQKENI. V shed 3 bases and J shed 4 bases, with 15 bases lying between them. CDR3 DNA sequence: TGTGCCAGCTCACCTCGGGCAGACCTCTTCTATGGCTACACCTTC. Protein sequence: CASSPRADLFYGYTF.

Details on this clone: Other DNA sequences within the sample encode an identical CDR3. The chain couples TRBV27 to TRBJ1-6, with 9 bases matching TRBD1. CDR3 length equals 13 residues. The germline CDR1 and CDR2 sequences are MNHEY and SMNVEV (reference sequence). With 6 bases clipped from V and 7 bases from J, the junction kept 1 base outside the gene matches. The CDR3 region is CASRTGGNSPLHF. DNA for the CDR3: TGTGCCAGCAGGACAGGGGGGAATTCACCCCTCCACTTT.

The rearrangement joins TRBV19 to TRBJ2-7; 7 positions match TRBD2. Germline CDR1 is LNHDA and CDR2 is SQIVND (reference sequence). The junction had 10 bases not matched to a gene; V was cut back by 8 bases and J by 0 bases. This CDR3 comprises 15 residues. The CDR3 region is CASAPRAGSSYEQYF. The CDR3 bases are TGTGCCAGTGCCCCCCGAGCGGGGAGCTCCTACGAGCAGTACTTC.

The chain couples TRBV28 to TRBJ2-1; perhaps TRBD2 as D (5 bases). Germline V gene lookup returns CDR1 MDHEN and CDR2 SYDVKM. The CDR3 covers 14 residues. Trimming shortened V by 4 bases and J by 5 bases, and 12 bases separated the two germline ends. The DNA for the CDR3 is TGTGCCAGCAGTTCCAGAGGGCCCGACAATGAGCAGTTCTTC. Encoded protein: CASSSRGPDNEQFF.